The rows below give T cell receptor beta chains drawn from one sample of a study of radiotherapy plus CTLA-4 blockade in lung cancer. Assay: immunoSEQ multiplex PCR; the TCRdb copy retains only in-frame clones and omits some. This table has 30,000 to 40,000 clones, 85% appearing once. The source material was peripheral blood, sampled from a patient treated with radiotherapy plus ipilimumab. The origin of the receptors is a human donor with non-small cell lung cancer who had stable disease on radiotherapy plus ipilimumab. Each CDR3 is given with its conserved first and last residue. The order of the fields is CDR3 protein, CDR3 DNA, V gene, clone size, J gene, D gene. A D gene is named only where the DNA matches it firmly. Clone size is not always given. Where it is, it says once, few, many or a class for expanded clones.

CDR3aa: CASSVALSAEQYF; CDR3nt: TGTGCCAGCAGCGTAGCCCTTAGCGCCGAGCAGTACTTC; v_gene: TRBV9; abundance: .; j_gene: TRBJ2-7; d_gene: .
CDR3aa: CASSLGQGTYNEQFF; CDR3nt: TGTGCCAGCAGCTTGGGACAGGGGACCTACAATGAGCAGTTCTTC; v_gene: TRBV5-8; abundance: .; j_gene: TRBJ2-1; d_gene: TRBD1
CDR3aa: CASSLRGTVPSYEQYF; CDR3nt: TGTGCCAGCAGCTTACGAGGGACAGTGCCTAGCTACGAGCAGTACTTC; v_gene: TRBV11-3; abundance: .; j_gene: TRBJ2-7; d_gene: TRBD1
CDR3aa: CASSYWASGRRNEQYF; CDR3nt: TGTGCCAGCAGTTACTGGGCTAGCGGGAGAAGGAACGAGCAGTACTTC; v_gene: TRBV6-5; abundance: .; j_gene: TRBJ2-7; d_gene: TRBD2
CDR3aa: CASSFGRERNEQFF; CDR3nt: TGTGCCAGCAGCTTCGGTCGGGAGAGGAATGAGCAGTTCTTC; v_gene: TRBV7-2; abundance: .; j_gene: TRBJ2-1; d_gene: .
CDR3aa: CASSPGTGALTGELFF; CDR3nt: TGTGCCAGCAGCCCCGGGACAGGTGCTCTAACCGGGGAGCTGTTTTTT; v_gene: TRBV9; abundance: .; j_gene: TRBJ2-2; d_gene: TRBD1
CDR3aa: CASSPSLPNQPQHF; CDR3nt: TGTGCCAGCAGTCCCTCACTCCCCAATCAGCCCCAGCATTTT; v_gene: TRBV27; abundance: .; j_gene: TRBJ1-5; d_gene: .
CDR3aa: CASSLDSKLAASTDTQYF; CDR3nt: TGTGCCAGCAGCTTAGATAGCAAACTAGCGGCTTCCACAGATACGCAGTATTTT; v_gene: TRBV11-2; abundance: .; j_gene: TRBJ2-3; d_gene: TRBD2
CDR3aa: CASSLYGGQETQYF; CDR3nt: TGTGCCAGCAGTTTATACGGCGGCCAAGAGACCCAGTACTTC; v_gene: TRBV28; abundance: medium-sized; j_gene: TRBJ2-5; d_gene: .
CDR3aa: CASNEGTDTQYF; CDR3nt: TGTGCCAGTAACGAGGGAACAGATACGCAGTATTTT; v_gene: TRBV19; abundance: .; j_gene: TRBJ2-3; d_gene: .